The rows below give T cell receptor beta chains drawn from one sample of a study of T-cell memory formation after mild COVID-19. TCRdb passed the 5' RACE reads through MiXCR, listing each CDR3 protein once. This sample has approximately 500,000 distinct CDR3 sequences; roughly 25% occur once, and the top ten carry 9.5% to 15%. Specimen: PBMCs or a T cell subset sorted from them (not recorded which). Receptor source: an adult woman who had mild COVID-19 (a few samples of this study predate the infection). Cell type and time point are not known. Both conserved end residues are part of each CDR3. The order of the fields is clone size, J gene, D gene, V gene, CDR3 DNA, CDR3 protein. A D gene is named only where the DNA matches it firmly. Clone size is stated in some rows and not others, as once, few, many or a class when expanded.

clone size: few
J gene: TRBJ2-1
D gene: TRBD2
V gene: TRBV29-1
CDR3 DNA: TGCAGCGTTGAGGCTAGCGGGGTCAGCTCCTACAATGAGCAGTTCTTC
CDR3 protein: CSVEASGVSSYNEQFF

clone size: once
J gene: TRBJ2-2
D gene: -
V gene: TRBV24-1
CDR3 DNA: TGTGCCATCGCTGCCACCGGGGAGCTGTTTTTT
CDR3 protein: CAIAATGELFF

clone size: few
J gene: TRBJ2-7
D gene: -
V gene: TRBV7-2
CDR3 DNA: TGTGCCAGCAGCTCATACGGGACTTTCTACGAGCAGTACTTC
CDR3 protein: CASSSYGTFYEQYF

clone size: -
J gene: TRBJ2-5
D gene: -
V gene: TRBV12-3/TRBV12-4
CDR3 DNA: TGTGCCAGCAGTTTACAGGGGCAGACCCAGTACTTC
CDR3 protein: CASSLQGQTQYF

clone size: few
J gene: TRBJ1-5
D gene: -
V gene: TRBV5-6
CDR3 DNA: TGTGCCAGCAGCCTCTGGGGTACCTATAGCAATCAGCCCCAGCATTTT
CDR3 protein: CASSLWGTYSNQPQHF

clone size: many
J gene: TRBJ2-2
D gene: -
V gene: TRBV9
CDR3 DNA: TGTGCCAGCAGCCTCCAAGATTGGGGGAGGTGGACCGGGGAGCTGTTTTTT
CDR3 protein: CASSLQDWGRWTGELFF

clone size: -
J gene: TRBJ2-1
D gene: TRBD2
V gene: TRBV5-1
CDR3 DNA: TGCGCCAGCAGCTTAGCCGCGGGAGCCAATGAGCAGTTCTTC
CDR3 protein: CASSLAAGANEQFF

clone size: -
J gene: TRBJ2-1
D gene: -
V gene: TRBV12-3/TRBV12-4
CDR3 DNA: TGTGCCAGCAGCCGGTATGGGCAAAACAATGAGCAGTTCTTC
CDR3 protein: CASSRYGQNNEQFF

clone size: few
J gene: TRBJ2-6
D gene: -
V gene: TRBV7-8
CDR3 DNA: TGTGCCAGCAGCTTATTCGGGGAGCCGGGGGCCAACGTCCTGACTTTC
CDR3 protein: CASSLFGEPGANVLTF

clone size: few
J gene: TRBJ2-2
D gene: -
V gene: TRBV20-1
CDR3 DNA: TGCAGTGCTACCGGGCAGACGAACACCGGGGAGCTGTTTTTT
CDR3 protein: CSATGQTNTGELFF

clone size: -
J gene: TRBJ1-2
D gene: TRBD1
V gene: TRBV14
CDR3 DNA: TGTGCCAGCACGAGGGGGCCTGGCGGCTACACCTTC
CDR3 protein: CASTRGPGGYTF

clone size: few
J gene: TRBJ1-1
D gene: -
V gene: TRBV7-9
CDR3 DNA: TGTGCCAGCAGCTTAGTATATGTCAGTCCCCAATCGAACACTGAAGCTTTCTTT
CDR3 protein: CASSLVYVSPQSNTEAFF

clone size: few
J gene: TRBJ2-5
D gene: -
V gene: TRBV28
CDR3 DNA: TGTGCCAGCAGTTTCCCGGGGAGAGGGGGGGCCGAGCAGACCCAGTACTTC
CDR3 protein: CASSFPGRGGAEQTQYF

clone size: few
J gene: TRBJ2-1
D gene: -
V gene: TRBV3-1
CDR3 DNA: TGTGCCAGCAGCCAAGAACCAGTTGAGCAGTTCTTC
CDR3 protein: CASSQEPVEQFF

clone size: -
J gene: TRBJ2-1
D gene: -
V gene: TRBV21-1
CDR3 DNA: TGTGCCAGCAGCAAAGACAGGGACCCCTACAATGAGCAGTTCTTC
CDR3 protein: CASSKDRDPYNEQFF

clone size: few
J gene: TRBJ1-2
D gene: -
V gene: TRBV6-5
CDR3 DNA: TGTGCCAGCAGTTACTCCCTCGTCAATCGGGGGGCGAACTATGGCTACACCTTC
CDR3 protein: CASSYSLVNRGANYGYTF

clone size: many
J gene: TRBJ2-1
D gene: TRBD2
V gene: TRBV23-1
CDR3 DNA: TGCGCCAGCAGTCCCGGGACTAGCCCTTACAATGAGCAGTTCTTC
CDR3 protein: CASSPGTSPYNEQFF

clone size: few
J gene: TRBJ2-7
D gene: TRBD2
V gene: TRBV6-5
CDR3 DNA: TGTGCCAGCAGCCTACGGCGGGAGTTACACGAGCAGTACTTC
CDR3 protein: CASSLRRELHEQYF

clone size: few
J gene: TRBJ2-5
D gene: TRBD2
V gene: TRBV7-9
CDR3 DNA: TGTGCCAGCAGCCGCCCGGGACTAGCGGGAGCTCAAGAGACCCAGTACTTC
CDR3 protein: CASSRPGLAGAQETQYF

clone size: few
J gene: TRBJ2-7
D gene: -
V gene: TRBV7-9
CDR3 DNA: TGTGCCAGCAGCTTGGTTACTGGGTACGAGCAGTACTTC
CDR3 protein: CASSLVTGYEQYF

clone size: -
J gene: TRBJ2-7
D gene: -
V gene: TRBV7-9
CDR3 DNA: TGTGCCAGCAGCTTAGCCTACAGGGTTGGCGAGCAGTACTTC
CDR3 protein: CASSLAYRVGEQYF

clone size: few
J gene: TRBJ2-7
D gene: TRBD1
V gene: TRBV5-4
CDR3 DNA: TGTGCCAGCAGACCAGGTGGGACAGGGAGCTCCTACGAGCAGTACTTC
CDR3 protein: CASRPGGTGSSYEQYF

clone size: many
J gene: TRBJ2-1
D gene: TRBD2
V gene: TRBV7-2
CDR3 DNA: TGTGCCAGCAGCCTAAATCCCCCAAGACTAGCGGGGAGGTACAATGAGCAGTTCTTC
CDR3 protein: CASSLNPPRLAGRYNEQFF

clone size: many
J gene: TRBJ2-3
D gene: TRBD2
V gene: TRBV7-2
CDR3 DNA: TGTGCCAGCAGCTTTGTGGCTAGCGGGAGTAGCACAGATACGCAGTATTTT
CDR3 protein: CASSFVASGSSTDTQYF

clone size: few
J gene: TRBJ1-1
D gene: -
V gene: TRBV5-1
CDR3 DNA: TGCGCCAGCAGCGCTTCGACTGGGAACACTGAAGCTTTCTTT
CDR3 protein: CASSASTGNTEAFF

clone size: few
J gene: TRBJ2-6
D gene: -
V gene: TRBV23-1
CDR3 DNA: TGCGCCAGCAGTGGGGCGGGCCGGGACTCTGGGGCCAACGTCCTGACTTTC
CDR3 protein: CASSGAGRDSGANVLTF

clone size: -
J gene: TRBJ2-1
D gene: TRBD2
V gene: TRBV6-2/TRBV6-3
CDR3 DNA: TGTGCCAGCAGTTCCCCACTAGCGTACAATGAGCAGTTCTTC
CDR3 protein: CASSSPLAYNEQFF

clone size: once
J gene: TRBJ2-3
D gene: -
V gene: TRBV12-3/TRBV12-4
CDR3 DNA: TGTGCCAGCAGAGCAGCGAGCGTCTACACAGATACGCAGTATTTT
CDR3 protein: CASRAASVYTDTQYF

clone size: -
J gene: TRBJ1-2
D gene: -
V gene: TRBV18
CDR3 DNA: TGTGCCAGCTCACCCCCTCTCCAACAGGGTGGCTACACCTTC
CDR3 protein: CASSPPLQQGGYTF

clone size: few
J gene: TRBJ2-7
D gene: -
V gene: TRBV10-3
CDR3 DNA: TGTGCCACGGAAAGGGGTGATTCGGCAGGGACAAGCTACGAGCAGTACTTC
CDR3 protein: CATERGDSAGTSYEQYF

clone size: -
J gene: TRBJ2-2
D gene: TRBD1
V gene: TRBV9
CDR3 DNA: TGTGCCAGCAGCGAGCGGCCCCACAGGGGGCCTCTCCACGGGGAGCTGTTTTTT
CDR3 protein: CASSERPHRGPLHGELFF

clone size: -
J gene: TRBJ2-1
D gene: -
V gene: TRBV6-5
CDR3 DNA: TGTGCCAGCAGTTACAACCCCGATGGTTACAATGAGCAGTTCTTC
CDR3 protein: CASSYNPDGYNEQFF

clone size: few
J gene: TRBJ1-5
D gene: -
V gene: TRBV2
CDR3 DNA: TGTGCCAGCAGGGAGACAGGCAATAGCAATCAGCCCCAGCATTTT
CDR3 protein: CASRETGNSNQPQHF

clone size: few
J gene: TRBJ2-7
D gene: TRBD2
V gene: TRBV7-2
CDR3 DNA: TGTGCCAGCAGCTTAGCGGCGGAACGTATTAGCGGGATACCCTACGAGCAGTACTTC
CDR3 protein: CASSLAAERISGIPYEQYF

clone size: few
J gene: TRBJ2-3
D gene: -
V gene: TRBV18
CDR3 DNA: TGTGCCAGCTCACCCACCAGGACCGCCTTGGCGGGGCCTAGCACAGATACGCAGTATTTT
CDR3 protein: CASSPTRTALAGPSTDTQYF

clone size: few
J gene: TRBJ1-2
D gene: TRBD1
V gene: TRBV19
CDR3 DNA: TGTGCCAGTAGAATACGACAGGGGGCCTACTATGGCTACACCTTC
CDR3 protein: CASRIRQGAYYGYTF

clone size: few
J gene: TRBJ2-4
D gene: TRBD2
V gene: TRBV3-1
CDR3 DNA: TGTGCCAGCAGCCGGGAACCGGGACTAGCGGGAAACATTCAGTACTTC
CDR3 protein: CASSREPGLAGNIQYF

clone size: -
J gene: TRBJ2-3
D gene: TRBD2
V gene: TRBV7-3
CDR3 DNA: TGTGCCAGCAGCCCAAATAGCGGGGGGGCATCAGATACGCAGTATTTT
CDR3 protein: CASSPNSGGASDTQYF

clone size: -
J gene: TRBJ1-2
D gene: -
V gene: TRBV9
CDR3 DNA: TGTGCCAGCAGCGTAGGGAATCTACGGGAAGATGGCTACACCTTC
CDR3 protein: CASSVGNLREDGYTF

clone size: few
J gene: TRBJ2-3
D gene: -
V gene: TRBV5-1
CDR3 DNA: TGCGCCAGCAGCTTGGCCCGTGCTAGCACAGATACGCAGTATTTT
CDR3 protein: CASSLARASTDTQYF